The entry that follows covers one T cell receptor beta chain sequence. This clone was counted between two and nine times. Its antigen is currently not known. Base-call qualities are not available, and no considerably larger clone is one nucleotide away. This record belongs to a study of blood T cell repertoires in COVID-19 (dated by TCRdb to 2019 to 2021). Context from the whole study: Collaborator samples came from the United States, Italy and Spain and covered acute and convalescent phases of COVID-19. Deeply sampled blood TCRbeta repertoires from subjects exposed to, actively infected with, or recovered from COVID-19 were included in the dataset. The repertoires were made available in a free public database intended to serve as a resource for research on the immune response to SARS-CoV-2. The prospective study material was composed of cDNA or gDNA derived from T cells, B-cell-depleted T cells, or PBMCs. Nearly every sample came with metadata listing a de-identified subject ID, COVID-19 status, age in years and sex. The samples were drawn from the first 160 participants of the ongoing ImmuneRACE study and from under 1,500 subjects provided by 6 global collaborators. HLA class I and class II types, where available, came from metadata supplied by the sample provider rather than from assay-based typing.

Participants in the prospective study were enrolled through a virtual design, were aged about 18 to 100 years, and lived in 24 United States geographic areas. Cohort assignment in the prospective study relied on participant-reported clinical history from a screening survey and a study questionnaire. Recovered participants in ImmuneRACE Cohort 3 were defined by two consecutive negative NP/OP PCR tests, clearance by a healthcare professional, or resolution of symptoms. In the prospective study, whole blood, serum and a nasopharyngeal or oropharyngeal swab were collected from each participant by mobile phlebotomists. Additional blood draws and questionnaires over an approximately two-month period could optionally be provided by prospective study participants. Before DNA extraction, blood samples from the prospective study were shipped at room temperature or frozen. Here is what the overall study found, with its caveats: Clinical and demographic metadata were provided uncurated, with the amount varying by source and participant.

The germline V gene (reference sequence) provides CDR1 MNHEY and CDR2 SMNVEV. Clipping removes 5 bases from V and 0 bases from J, with 9 as the unmatched junction base count. The CDR3, from cysteine to phenylalanine, totals 16 residues. CDR3 DNA is the only sequence kept; it has 48 bases, read in frame from the first base. TCRbeta CDR3 regions were amplified from genomic DNA by means of the immunoSEQ Assay, a bias-controlled multiplex PCR. Per the original workflow: Nucleated cell counts per sample were estimated from amplification of reference gene primers within the assay. Sequence reads were collapsed and filtered to measure the absolute abundance of every unique TCRbeta CDR3 rearrangement. Productive Simpson clonality was computed per sample as the square root of Simpson's diversity index over productive rearrangements. TCRdb provides this immuneACCESS table in a form limited to in-frame rearrangements. Some clones are lacking; in checked studies, under half of them reflect an unresolved V gene, and why the rest are absent is not known. V and J calls and clone size are given by that table; D and trimming were obtained from the DNA. The sample data list more than 150,000 clones, and roughly 83% of these were observed just once. In total, the top ten clones hold 10% to 15% of the sample.

This receptor was identified in a woman aged 55-69 years who had recovered from COVID-19. Recombination connected TRBV27 to TRBJ1-2; 7 nucleotides in the junction match TRBD1. Sample: PBMCs or T cells enriched from blood (not recorded which). The DNA sequence is given as TGTGCCAGCAGTACCTACCGGGACAGCACTAACTATGGCTACACCTTC. Its protein product is CASSTYRDSTNYGYTF.